Sequencing of this T cell receptor beta chain was carried out in a study of blood T cell repertoires in COVID-19. At the level of the study: From the United States, Italy and Spain came samples of acute and convalescent COVID-19. In each case, the material was cDNA or gDNA derived from T cells, B-cell-depleted T cells, or PBMCs.

The germline V gene encodes CDR1 SEHNR and CDR2 FQNEAQ (reference sequence). This CDR3 is built from 14 residues. The V gene lost 0 bases and the J gene lost 4 bases, with 10 bases spanning the gap. Original processing notes: Amplification from reference gene primers served as the basis for estimated nucleated cell counts. The repertoire was sequenced with immunoSEQ multiplex PCR; TCRdb's copy has only in-frame clones and lacks some. V and J calls and clone size are given by that table; D and trimming were obtained from the DNA. In the table there are 200,000 or so clones, 89% of which are singletons.

This clonotype originated in a man in his sixties who had recovered from COVID-19. The rearrangement links TRBV7-9 to TRBJ2-7, with TRBD1 as a possible D gene (5 bases). Sequencing used peripheral blood. CDR3 in amino acids: CASSLATGPYEQYF. CDR3 in DNA: TGTGCCAGCAGCTTAGCCACAGGCCCGTACGAGCAGTACTTC.